These 29 T cell receptor beta chains originate from one sample sequenced in a study of shared clonotypes between healthy human individuals. The naive CD8 population came from CD45RO-negative cells selected for CCR7, without terminally differentiated effector memory CD45RA+ cells. Libraries were prepared by immunoSEQ multiplex PCR; TCRdb keeps only in-frame clonotypes and omits some of them. Of roughly 2,000,000 clones in the sample, 93% are singletons; the top ten hold about 1.6%. Sequencing used naive CD8+ T cells from PBMCs. The origin of the receptors is a man between 18 and 35 years old in good health. Some clones in this sample may be carry-over from other donors' samples.

The CDR3 is CASSLRDSFRNQPQHF. The CDR3 DNA sequence: TGTGCCAGCAGTTTAAGGGACAGTTTTCGCAATCAGCCCCAGCATTTT. V is TRBV28 and J is TRBJ1-5; 7 bases are shared with TRBD1. CDR3 size: 16 residues. Looked up from germline, CDR1 is MDHEN and CDR2 is SYDVKM. The V and J ends lost 2 bases and 2 bases, in that order; junction bases with no gene match: 6.

About this clone itself: The CDR3 end shows no conserved phenylalanine or tryptophan, and so a read error is likely. The DNA is omitted, as the CDR3 cannot be located on it reliably, and the CDR3 follows TCRdb's listing. The CDR3 sequence is CASSFGQP. The chain joins TRBV7-9 to TRBJ1-1; TRBD1, as called in the table, went unchecked against the DNA. The CDR3 is 8 amino acids long, termini counted. Germline CDR1 reads SEHNR; CDR2 reads FQNEAQ (reference sequence).

This clone showed up just once. V usage is TRBV7-7 and J usage is TRBJ1-2; 10 bases map to TRBD1. The CDR3 runs to 17 residues. V lost 4 bases and J lost 3; bases outside the gene matches: 11. Germline V gene sequence: CDR1 SSHAT, CDR2 FNYEAQ (reference sequence). DNA of the CDR3: TGTGCCAGCAGCTCCGGGACAGGGGTTGGATTCGACTATGGCTACACCTTC. This encodes CASSSGTGVGFDYGYTF.

The chain recombines TRBV10-3 with TRBJ2-7; D is uncertain. Trimming removed 3 bases from V and 7 bases from J, with 10 bases in between. This CDR3 is 12 amino acids long. CDR1 is ENHRY, CDR2 SYGVKD, per germline. The CDR3 DNA sequence: TGTGCCATCAGTGATGTTTCGTGGGAGCAGTACTTC. Residues: CAISDVSWEQYF.

As regards this clone: This CDR3 is also generated by other DNA sequences in the sample. The chain has TRBV5-4 and TRBJ2-1; D call uncertain. Germline values: CDR1 SGHNT, CDR2 YYREEE (reference sequence). Trimming took off 0 bases at V and 9 bases at J, with 4 bases between the two ends. CDR3 size: 11 residues. The CDR3 loop reads CASSLAAEQFF. DNA of the CDR3: TGTGCCAGCAGCTTGGCGGCTGAGCAGTTCTTC.

This chain connects TRBV28 to TRBJ2-1; tentative D call: TRBD1 (6 bases). Germline V gives CDR1 MDHEN, CDR2 SYDVKM. V gave up 1 base and J gave up 6 bases, with 13 bases separating them. The CDR3 spans 15 residues. As DNA, the CDR3 is TGTGCCAGCAGTTTATCCCCCGCAGGGGCCAATGAGCAGTTCTTC. Its translation is CASSLSPAGANEQFF. Filled out from reference TRBV28 and TRBJ2-1, the complete variable domain reads DVKVTQSSRYLVKRTGEKVFLECVQDMDHENMFWYRQDPGLGLRLIYFSYDVKMKEKGDIPEGYSVSREKKERFSLILESASTNQTSMYLCASSLSPAGANEQFFGPGTRLTVL.

This chain connects TRBV7-6 to TRBJ2-7, with TRBD1 matching 7 bases. Losses at the gene ends were 5 bases for V and 3 bases for J; bases not matched to a gene: 7. Germline CDR1 and CDR2: SGHVS and FNYEAQ. The CDR3 is 14 residues long. The CDR3 DNA sequence: TGTGCCAGCAGCCCCCTAGCAGGGGGCTACGAGCAGTACTTC. Translation: CASSPLAGGYEQYF.

The rearrangement links TRBV6-5 to TRBJ1-5; 8 bases line up with TRBD1. In germline, CDR1 is MNHEY, CDR2 SVGAGI. CDR3 length equals 15 residues. The V segment lost 4 bases and the J segment 4 bases; nucleotides outside the gene matches: 6. CDR3 DNA sequence: TGTGCCAGCAGTTCGGACAGGGCGCGGAATCAGCCCCAGCATTTT. It codes for CASSSDRARNQPQHF.

The chain couples TRBV7-9 to TRBJ2-2; D is uncertain. This CDR3 contains 14 residues. Germline V CDR1 and CDR2: SEHNR, FQNEAQ (reference sequence). V lost 6 bases and J 1 base, leaving 9 bases between the germline ends. DNA of the CDR3: TGTGCCAGCAGTCCCGTTTGGAACACCGGGGAGCTGTTTTTT. Translating it yields CASSPVWNTGELFF.

This rearrangement joins TRBV27 to TRBJ2-3, with D uncertain. CDR3 length: 13 residues. Germline V gene data show CDR1 as MNHEY and CDR2 as SMNVEV (reference sequence). Deletions cut 0 bases from V and 4 bases from J, with 5 bases between. For the CDR3, the DNA is TGTGCCAGCAGTTTATCAACCCCAGATACGCAGTATTTT. Translating it yields CASSLSTPDTQYF.

The V and J genes are TRBV4-1 and TRBJ2-2, with D uncertain. CDR3 length: 12 residues. The V end lost 5 bases, the J end lost 5 bases, and 6 bases lay between the germline ends. Germline values: CDR1 MGHRA, CDR2 YSYEKL. The DNA of the CDR3 is TGCGCCAGCAGCGAGAGGACCGGGGAGCTGTTTTTT. Protein product: CASSERTGELFF.

The V call is TRBV28, the J call TRBJ2-3, with 7 bases matching TRBD2. The CDR3 is 16 residues long. The germline gives CDR1 MDHEN, CDR2 SYDVKM. V gave up 3 bases and J gave up 1 base; unmatched junction bases: 7. For the CDR3, the DNA is TGTGCCAGCAGTTTCCCTAGGGACTACGGCACAGATACGCAGTATTTT. Translating it yields CASSFPRDYGTDTQYF.

J is TRBJ1-6 and V is TRBV28; D unresolved. Trimming cost V 10 bases and J 6 bases, with 16 bases left between them. Germline V CDR1 and CDR2: MDHEN, SYDVKM. The CDR3 has 14 amino acids. CDR3 residues: CATSNGAGNSPLHF. CDR3 DNA sequence: TGTGCCACCTCAAACGGCGCGGGTAATTCACCCCTCCACTTT.

A word on this clone: Other DNA sequences in this specimen translate into the identical CDR3. The chain combines TRBV27 with TRBJ1-5; no firm D call. The CDR3 runs 16 residues. Germline lookup yields CDR1 MNHEY and CDR2 SMNVEV (reference sequence). Trimming pared 0 bases from V and 0 bases from J, leaving 9 bases between. The CDR3 region is CASSLSLGDSNQPQHF. CDR3 nucleotide sequence: TGTGCCAGCAGTTTATCCCTTGGGGATAGCAATCAGCCCCAGCATTTT.

Note on this clone: Other DNA sequences in the sample encode the same CDR3. V gene TRBV6-6 combines with J gene TRBJ2-7, with D unclear. V lost 6 bases, J lost 3 bases, and 3 bases lay in between. Germline assignment: CDR1 MNHNY and CDR2 SVGAGI (reference sequence). The CDR3 consists of 10 residues. The CDR3 reads CASRGYEQYF. CDR3 in DNA: TGTGCCAGCAGAGGCTACGAGCAGTACTTC.

This chain links TRBV28 with TRBJ2-5; D may be TRBD1 (5 bases). The CDR3 is 16 amino acids. Trimming cost V 7 bases and J 0 bases, with 18 bases left between them. Per germline, CDR1 MDHEN and CDR2 SYDVKM. CDR3 in DNA: TGTGCCAGCAACCTATTGGGGCCCAGTAACCAAGAGACCCAGTACTTC. Protein product: CASNLLGPSNQETQYF.

The V call is TRBV18, the J call TRBJ2-6; TRBD1 matches 9 bases. Looked up from germline, CDR1 is KGHSH and CDR2 is LQKENI. J gave up 1 base and V 2 bases, and 9 bases lay outside the gene matches. The CDR3 sequence is 19 residues long. The CDR3 DNA follows: TGTGCCAGCTCACCAGGCGGGGACAGGGTTTGGTCTGGGGCCAACGTCCTGACTTTC. Its protein product is CASSPGGDRVWSGANVLTF.

The V call is TRBV27, the J call TRBJ2-3; D is ambiguous. The CDR3 runs 13 residues. V was cut by 1 base and J by 6 bases, with 8 bases left in between. CDR1 is MNHEY, CDR2 SMNVEV, per germline (reference sequence). CDR3 region: CASSLYPEDTQYF. Written as DNA, the CDR3 is TGTGCCAGCAGTTTATACCCTGAGGATACGCAGTATTTT.

The chain employs TRBV13 and TRBJ1-2, with a weak D call TRBD1 (6 bases). The germline V gene encodes CDR1 PRHDT and CDR2 FYEKMQ (reference sequence). V gave up 5 bases and J gave up 4 bases, with 17 bases separating them. The length of the CDR3 is 15 residues. DNA of the CDR3: TGTGCCAGCAGCATAAGACAGGATGTCCGCTATGGCTACACCTTC. It codes for CASSIRQDVRYGYTF.

V is TRBV27 and J is TRBJ2-7, with D possibly matching TRBD2 (5 bases). This CDR3 contains 15 residues. Trimming took 1 base from V and 3 from J, leaving 13 bases between them. From germline, CDR1 is MNHEY and CDR2 SMNVEV (reference sequence). The CDR3 reads CASSLLGASHYEQYF. CDR3 sequence (DNA): TGTGCCAGCAGTTTATTGGGAGCGTCCCACTACGAGCAGTACTTC.

This chain uses TRBV29-1 with TRBJ1-2; maybe TRBD1 (6 bases). With 0 bases removed from V and 8 bases from J, the gap between germline ends came to 16 bases. CDR3 length equals 14 residues. The germline V gene has CDR1 SQVTM and CDR2 ANQGSEA. The CDR3 coding sequence is TGCAGCGTTGAAGATCGCAGGGGAGTAGGAGGCTACACCTTC. Its translation is CSVEDRRGVGGYTF.

V is TRBV11-3 and J is TRBJ2-7; no clear D gene. V shed 6 bases and J shed 1 base, with 7 bases lying between them. The CDR3 spans 12 residues. Germline CDR1 is SGHNT and CDR2 is YENEEA. The CDR3 protein is CASSQGSYEQYF. The CDR3 nucleotides read TGTGCCAGCAGTCAAGGGTCCTACGAGCAGTACTTC.

The chain is built from TRBV18 and TRBJ1-4; 8 positions match TRBD1. Germline V gene lookup returns CDR1 KGHSH and CDR2 LQKENI. The CDR3 has 18 amino acids. Trimming took 5 bases from V and 7 from J; bases not matched to a gene: 18. CDR3 bases: TGTGCCAGCTCAACCGAGACAGGGGAGTTGAATGGATTTGAAAAACTGTTTTTT. Its translation is CASSTETGELNGFEKLFF.

The chain uses TRBV19 and TRBJ2-1; D not resolved. Trimming pared 5 bases from V and 4 bases from J, leaving 12 bases between. CDR1 and CDR2 (germline): LNHDA, SQIVND (reference sequence). CDR3 length equals 14 residues. The CDR3 nucleotides are TGTGCCAGTAGTTACGCTGGCGGATACAATGAGCAGTTCTTC. It translates to CASSYAGGYNEQFF.

CDR3 DNA: TGTGCCAGCAGTCTGACCTATGACACTGAAGCTTTCTTT. Encoded protein: CASSLTYDTEAFF. The rearrangement links TRBV28 to TRBJ1-1; no reliable D call. CDR3 length: 13 amino acids. The germline V and J ends were trimmed by 5 bases and 3 bases, with 10 bases remaining between them. Germline CDR1 reads MDHEN; CDR2 reads SYDVKM.

Remarks on this clone: This sample includes further DNA sequences coding for the same CDR3. The chain carries TRBV13 and TRBJ2-7; D is unresolved. This CDR3 contains 13 residues. Germline assignment: CDR1 PRHDT and CDR2 FYEKMQ (reference sequence). V was pared by 0 bases and J by 0 bases, with 3 bases between. The DNA of the CDR3 is TGTGCCAGCAGCTTAGGGGGCTCCTACGAGCAGTACTTC. It codes for CASSLGGSYEQYF.

This sequence joins TRBV28 and TRBJ2-1; D might be TRBD2 (5 bases). CDR3 size: 16 residues. V lost 3 bases to trimming and J lost 0 bases, with 12 bases between them. Per germline, CDR1 MDHEN and CDR2 SYDVKM. The CDR3 spells CASSFRWGDSYNEQFF. DNA of the CDR3: TGTGCCAGCAGTTTCCGGTGGGGAGACTCCTACAATGAGCAGTTCTTC. The full variable domain, its missing parts supplied by reference TRBV28 and TRBJ2-1, is DVKVTQSSRYLVKRTGEKVFLECVQDMDHENMFWYRQDPGLGLRLIYFSYDVKMKEKGDIPEGYSVSREKKERFSLILESASTNQTSMYLCASSFRWGDSYNEQFFGPGTRLTVL.

The chain combines TRBV9 with TRBJ1-1; D may be TRBD1 (5 bases). Between the trimmed V and J ends, which lost 3 bases and 5 bases, there was a span of 11 bases. This CDR3 comprises 13 residues. Germline V gene data show CDR1 as SGDLS and CDR2 as YYNGEE. The CDR3 loop is CASSAYGGTEAFF. In nucleotides, the CDR3 is TGTGCCAGCAGCGCCTATGGGGGGACTGAAGCTTTCTTT.

The chain couples TRBV27 to TRBJ2-5; D remains unclear. V lost 4 bases and J lost 2, with 11 bases in between. Looked up from germline, CDR1 is MNHEY and CDR2 is SMNVEV (reference sequence). This CDR3 is built from 14 residues. The DNA for the CDR3 is TGTGCCAGCAGTTCCCTCGACAAGCAAGAGACCCAGTACTTC. It specifies CASSSLDKQETQYF.